A selection of T cell receptor beta chains follows, all from one sample in a study of T cell repertoires in cytomegalovirus infection. TCRdb ran MiXCR on the reads and lists one entry per CDR3 protein. The sample has 300,000 to 400,000 distinct CDR3 sequences, about a sixth seen once; the top ten hold approximately 10%. What was sequenced was PBMCs. The source of these receptors is a human donor in good health (CMV status not recorded). Some clones in this sample may be carry-over from other donors' samples. CDR3s include the opening cysteine and the closing phenylalanine or tryptophan. The order of the fields is clone size, D gene, J gene, V gene, CDR3 DNA, CDR3 protein. A D gene is named only where the DNA matches it firmly. Size values are once, few and many counts, or a class for expanded clones, and some rows have none.

clone size: few; D gene: TRBD1; J gene: TRBJ1-3; V gene: TRBV7-2; CDR3 DNA: TGTGCCAGCAGCCCGGACAGGTCGCCTGGAAACACCATATATTTT; CDR3 protein: CASSPDRSPGNTIYF
clone size: once; D gene: .; J gene: TRBJ1-1; V gene: TRBV28; CDR3 DNA: TGTGCCAGCAGTTTAGTGACGACCACTGAAGCTTTCTTT; CDR3 protein: CASSLVTTTEAFF
clone size: .; D gene: .; J gene: TRBJ1-4; V gene: TRBV18; CDR3 DNA: TGTGCCAGCTCACCAACAGGGCTTGGAGAAAAACTGTTTTTT; CDR3 protein: CASSPTGLGEKLFF
clone size: .; D gene: TRBD2; J gene: TRBJ2-1; V gene: TRBV7-9; CDR3 DNA: TGTGCCAGCAGCTCTTATGGACTAGCGGGAGCAAATGAGCAGTTCTTC; CDR3 protein: CASSSYGLAGANEQFF
clone size: few; D gene: .; J gene: TRBJ1-5; V gene: TRBV12-5; CDR3 DNA: TGTGCTAGTGCTGACGGACGGGTCAATCAGCCCCAGCATTTT; CDR3 protein: CASADGRVNQPQHF
clone size: .; D gene: .; J gene: TRBJ2-1; V gene: TRBV7-9; CDR3 DNA: TGTGCCAGCAGCTTAGGGGCACAGGGATATGAGCAGTTCTTC; CDR3 protein: CASSLGAQGYEQFF
clone size: .; D gene: TRBD2; J gene: TRBJ2-3; V gene: TRBV6-1; CDR3 DNA: TGTGCCATCCGAGCGGGGGACGGCACAGATACGCAGTATTTT; CDR3 protein: CAIRAGDGTDTQYF
clone size: many; D gene: .; J gene: TRBJ2-1; V gene: TRBV15; CDR3 DNA: TGTGCCACCAGCAGATCCCGAATATCGGACAACAATGAGCAGTTCTTC; CDR3 protein: CATSRSRISDNNEQFF
clone size: many; D gene: TRBD2; J gene: TRBJ2-7; V gene: TRBV28; CDR3 DNA: TGTGCCAGCACTCCGGGACTACCTTACGAGCAGTACTTC; CDR3 protein: CASTPGLPYEQYF
clone size: few; D gene: TRBD1; J gene: TRBJ2-5; V gene: TRBV12-3/TRBV12-4; CDR3 DNA: TGTGCTAGCGGAAAGGACAGGGTTGGGCAAGAGACCCAGTACTTC; CDR3 protein: CASGKDRVGQETQYF
clone size: many; D gene: .; J gene: TRBJ1-6; V gene: TRBV6-1; CDR3 DNA: TGTGCCAGCAGTACGATAAACCGGGACACAGTCCACTTT; CDR3 protein: CASSTINRDTVHF